This T cell receptor (beta chain) was identified during a study of T cells after yellow fever vaccination. A process of 5'RACE template switching, which added a universal primer site and UMIs, was used to make TCR cDNA. TCRdb reprocessed the 5' RACE reads with MiXCR, giving one entry per CDR3 protein. The sample lists fewer than 100,000 distinct CDR3 sequences; 4.5% to 6% were seen once. CDR3 size: 13 residues. V was trimmed by 1 base and J by 3 bases, leaving 7 bases between them. CDR1 and CDR2 (germline): SGHRS, YFSETQ. This clonotype was observed a few times. What it binds is not known. The study's findings and limits: Subsequent booster samples again held most clones from primary vaccination (under 98% CD4, about 85% CD8). Faster peaking, at day 5 versus 15, marked a secondary response that was weaker.

The V gene is TRBV5-1, the J gene TRBJ1-1; possible D gene TRBD1, 5 bases. The source of this sequence is a man between 18 and 35 years old who received the YFV17D yellow fever vaccine. The material sequenced was CD8+ T cells sorted from PBMCs, taken 10 days after the yellow fever booster vaccination. The DNA for the CDR3 is TGCGCCAGCAGCTTGTGGGGCGACACTGAAGCTTTCTTT. The encoded protein is CASSLWGDTEAFF.